This TCR beta chain was captured by sequencing in a study of blood T cell repertoires in COVID-19 (TCRdb year 2020). Describing the broader study: Samples from collaborators originated in the United States, Italy and Spain and spanned both the acute and convalescent phases of COVID-19. The repertoires were made available in a free public database intended to serve as a resource for research on the immune response to SARS-CoV-2. Sample metadata almost always included a de-identified subject ID, COVID-19 status, age in years and sex. The material from the prospective study consisted of cDNA or gDNA derived from T cells, B-cell-depleted T cells, or PBMCs. The samples were drawn from two sources: the first 160 participants of the ongoing ImmuneRACE study, and 1,254 subjects contributed by 6 global collaborators. The dataset comprised deeply sampled blood TCRbeta repertoires from subjects exposed to, actively infected with, or recovered from COVID-19. Where HLA class I and class II types were available, the types were taken from metadata supplied by the sample provider, not from assay-based typing.

In regard to this clone: Its antigen has not been determined. No much larger clone is present one base from it, and per-base qualities are unavailable.

Collaborating institutions collected whole blood in K2EDTA tubes following their own protocols. Collaborator samples were shipped for TCRbeta analysis as frozen whole blood, isolated PBMCs, or DNA extracted from either sample type. TCRbeta CDR3 regions were amplified from genomic DNA using the immunoSEQ Assay, a bias-controlled multiplex PCR. In the authors' own workflow: The number of nucleated cells in each sample was estimated from the amplification of reference gene primers within the assay. Sequence reads were collapsed and filtered to measure the absolute abundance of every unique TCRbeta CDR3 rearrangement. For each sample, productive Simpson clonality was calculated as the square root of Simpson's diversity index across productive rearrangements. TCRdb holds this immuneACCESS table with in-frame rearrangements only. Some clones are missing; in checked studies, unresolved V genes explain under half, and the rest has no known cause. The V and J calls and clone size come from that table; D and trimming were worked out from the DNA. The sample table shows fewer than 250,000 clones, and around 80% are seen once. About a fifth of the sample comes from the top ten.

The paper's findings and limits, for the study overall: How much clinical and demographic metadata was included differed by source and by participant, and the metadata was provided uncurated.

The sequenced sample consisted of peripheral blood. The TCR was taken from a human donor in a cohort sampled during active COVID-19.

The CDR3 loop reads CASSFGGQETQYF. The DNA reads as follows: TGTGCCAGCAGCTTTGGGGGGCAAGAGACCCAGTACTTC. The chain is assembled from TRBV7-7 and TRBJ2-5; 6 matching bases give a weak D call of TRBD2. The CDR1 and CDR2 encoded by the germline V gene (reference sequence) are SSHAT and FNYEAQ. The CDR3 starts with the cysteine, ends with the phenylalanine, and has 13 residues. Just CDR3 DNA is preserved here, 39 bases in frame from base 1. V is pared back by 3 bases and J by 2 bases, with 7 bases lying between the germline termini.